These 12 T cell receptor beta chains originate from one sample sequenced in a study of T cell changes during pregnancy in multiple sclerosis. Measured with immunoSEQ multiplex PCR; TCRdb has only the in-frame clones, and not every one. Here the sample spans around 99,000 clones, around 93% being singletons. Sequenced material: peripheral blood, taken in the third trimester of pregnancy. These receptors all come from a female donor in good health, enrolled as a control in a pregnancy study.

The chain is built from TRBV7-2 and TRBJ2-3; D may be TRBD2 (7 bases). Trimming removed 0 bases from V and 1 base from J, with 14 bases in between. This CDR3 comprises 17 residues. Germline V gene lookup returns CDR1 SGHTA and CDR2 FQGNSA. The CDR3 is CASSLAVGGPGTDTQYF. DNA of the CDR3: TGTGCCAGCAGCTTAGCGGTGGGGGGGCCTGGCACAGATACGCAGTATTTT.

The J gene is TRBJ1-1, the V gene TRBV6-6; TRBD1 aligns across 10 bases. Looked up from germline, CDR1 is MNHNY and CDR2 is SVGAGI (reference sequence). With V trimmed by 7 bases and J by 3 bases, 8 bases remained unmatched. The CDR3 extends over 15 amino acids. The chain's CDR3 is CASNVDRGQDTEAFF. Here the CDR3 DNA reads TGTGCCAGCAACGTTGACAGGGGGCAAGACACTGAAGCTTTCTTT.

The V and J genes are TRBV18 and TRBJ1-5; maybe TRBD1 (5 bases). The CDR3 runs 13 residues. Germline CDR1 and CDR2: KGHSH and LQKENI. V was shortened by 6 bases and J by 1 base, with 7 bases between the two germline ends. This CDR3 reads CASSRQSNQPQHF. The CDR3 region has the DNA TGTGCCAGCTCGAGACAGAGCAATCAGCCCCAGCATTTT.

The gene calls are TRBV9 and TRBJ2-3; maybe TRBD2 (5 bases). Germline-derived CDR1 and CDR2 are SGDLS and YYNGEE. V was clipped by 1 base and J by 0 bases, with 12 bases between them. The CDR3 spans 16 residues. CDR3 protein: CASSVPREMSTDTQYF. In DNA, the CDR3 is TGTGCCAGCAGCGTACCGAGGGAGATGAGCACAGATACGCAGTATTTT.

CDR3 loop: CASSEELAGAYEQYF. The CDR3 DNA sequence: TGTGCCAGCAGTGAAGAATTAGCGGGAGCCTACGAGCAGTACTTC. J is TRBJ2-7 and V is TRBV6-1; 9 bases line up with TRBD2. CDR1 and CDR2 from the germline V gene are MNHNS and SASEGT. CDR3 size: 15 residues. V gave up 1 base and J gave up 2 bases; unmatched junction bases: 3.

This clone was seen a single time. The rearrangement joins TRBV2 to TRBJ1-5; TRBD1 matches 8 bases. The CDR3 is 18 residues long. V was clipped by 6 bases and J by 0 bases; unmatched bases: 13. Germline loops: CDR1 SNHLY, CDR2 FYNNEI. This CDR3 reads CASSLAGGEGYSNQPQHF. In DNA form, the CDR3 reads TGTGCCAGCAGCCTTGCAGGGGGCGAAGGGTATAGCAATCAGCCCCAGCATTTT.

J is TRBJ1-1 and V is TRBV7-9, with a possible D match to TRBD1 (6 bases). Germline CDR1 reads SEHNR; CDR2 reads FQNEAQ (reference sequence). The CDR3 runs to 12 residues. Trimming left V 4 bases short and J 11 bases short, with 14 bases between. CDR3 in amino acids: CASSSGGAVAFF. DNA of the CDR3: TGTGCCAGCAGCTCGGGGGGGGCAGTTGCTTTCTTT.

The CDR3 nucleotides are TGTGCCTGGAGTACAGGGACAGGCAACTATGGCTACACCTTC. Protein: CAWSTGTGNYGYTF. V is TRBV30 and J is TRBJ1-2, with 8 bases fitting TRBD1. This CDR3 is built from 14 residues. Germline CDR1 reads GTSNPN; CDR2 reads SVGIG (reference sequence). V shed 2 bases and J 2 bases; nucleotides not matched to a gene: 4.

The genes are TRBV2 and TRBJ1-1; D is ambiguous. Germline CDR1 and CDR2: SNHLY and FYNNEI. Trimming removed 8 bases at V and 5 bases at J, with 6 bases between. The CDR3 loop spans 10 amino acids. This chain's CDR3 is CASSVTEAFF. CDR3 coding DNA: TGTGCCAGCTCGGTGACTGAAGCTTTCTTT.

The J gene is TRBJ2-3, the V gene TRBV5-1, with a weak D call TRBD2 (6 bases). The V gene lost 0 bases and the J gene lost 5 bases, with 13 bases spanning the gap. This CDR3 is 15 amino acids long. Germline values: CDR1 SGHRS, CDR2 YFSETQ. The CDR3 protein is CASSLGGGEVDTQYF. In nucleotides, the CDR3 is TGCGCCAGCAGCTTGGGGGGAGGTGAAGTAGATACGCAGTATTTT. Combining the CDR3 with reference TRBV5-1 and TRBJ2-3 gives the whole variable domain KAGVTQTPRYLIKTRGQQVTLSCSPISGHRSVSWYQQTPGQGLQFLFEYFSETQRNKGNFPGRFSGRQFSNSRSEMNVSTLELGDSALYLCASSLGGGEVDTQYFGPGTRLTVL.

The CDR3 sequence: CASSEGTLDLYEQYF. The CDR3 nucleotides read TGTGCCAGCAGTGAAGGGACACTGGACCTCTACGAGCAGTACTTC. The chain links TRBV25-1 to TRBJ2-7; TRBD1 is a possible D gene (6 bases). The CDR3 consists of 15 residues. V was pared by 2 bases and J by 3 bases, with 14 bases between. Germline CDR1 MGHDK, CDR2 SYGVNS.

This clone was detected once. This rearrangement joins TRBV2 to TRBJ1-2, with TRBD1 as a possible D gene (5 bases). Germline CDR1 and CDR2: SNHLY and FYNNEI. V was pared by 7 bases and J by 3 bases, with 9 bases between. The CDR3 is made up of 12 amino acids. The CDR3 region has the DNA TGTGCCAGCAAAGGGGTTCACTATGGCTACACCTTC. It encodes CASKGVHYGYTF.